The 27 T cell receptor beta chains below were found in one sample sequenced in a study of CD4 T cells in relation to SARS-CoV-2 and coronaviruses listed by TCRdb under 2021. The method was the immunoSEQ multiplex PCR assay. The table comes from immuneACCESS by way of TCRdb, which keeps in-frame sequences with V and J called. Part of the clones is missing from these tables; in studies checked, under half for an unresolved V gene and the rest for unknown reasons. The sample table lists 9,500 to 13,000 clones, 70% to 85% of them with a count of one. The ten largest clones add up to approximately 24% of the sample. CD4+ T cells from unexposed donors were collected before the COVID-19 pandemic (2011-2018). After around 11 days of culture, CD4+ T cells were isolated with the EasySep CD4+ T cell isolation kit. No cognate antigen is known for these TCRs. The sample comprised CD4+ T cells from PBMCs, cultured in vitro. These receptors all come from a human donor in good health.

V usage is TRBV18 and J usage is TRBJ1-5, with D possibly matching TRBD1 (6 bases). With 3 bases removed from V and 7 bases from J, the gap between germline ends came to 16 bases. The CDR3 has 15 amino acids. From germline, CDR1 is KGHSH and CDR2 LQKENI. This CDR3 is CASSPQRGAGQPQHF. CDR3 nucleotide sequence: TGTGCCAGCTCACCTCAGAGGGGGGCTGGGCAGCCCCAGCATTTT.

The rearrangement uses TRBV7-9 and TRBJ2-1; TRBD2 aligns across 9 bases. J gave up 6 bases and V 1 base, and 16 bases lay outside the gene matches. Per germline, CDR1 SEHNR and CDR2 FQNEAQ (reference sequence). The CDR3 has 19 amino acids. CDR3: CASSLVVFVGGRAGNEQFF. CDR3 sequence (DNA): TGTGCCAGCAGCTTAGTGGTCTTTGTTGGCGGGAGGGCCGGCAATGAGCAGTTCTTC. Combining the CDR3 with reference TRBV7-9 and TRBJ2-1 gives the whole variable domain DTGVSQNPRHKITKRGQNVTFRCDPISEHNRLYWYRQTLGQGPEFLTYFQNEAQLEKSRLLSDRFSAERPKGSFSTLEIQRTEQGDSAMYLCASSLVVFVGGRAGNEQFFGPGTRLTVL.

Remarks on this clone: The germline gene is not matched at one end of the junction; a read error may be the cause. The gene calls are TRBV7-7 and TRBJ2-1; 14 bases line up with TRBD2. The CDR3 consists of 16 residues. CDR1 SSHAT and CDR2 FNYEAQ come from the germline V gene (reference sequence). The CDR3 spells CASSPLGLAGDNEQFF. CDR3 DNA sequence: TGTGCTAGCAGCCCCTTGGGACTAGCGGGAGACAATGAGCAGTTCTTC.

The chain is built from TRBV4-3 and TRBJ2-7; 9 bases align to TRBD1. The junction had 3 bases not matched to a gene; V was cut back by 4 bases and J by 2 bases. The CDR3 length is 14 residues. Looked up from germline, CDR1 is LGHNA and CDR2 is YSLEER. Here the CDR3 DNA reads TGCGCCAGCAGCCTGGACAGGGGCCCCTACGAGCAGTACTTC. It yields the protein CASSLDRGPYEQYF.

The chain carries TRBV6-5 and TRBJ2-7; 8 bases fit TRBD2. V dropped 3 bases and J dropped 4; count of bases not matched to a gene: 8. This CDR3 region has 15 residues. The germline V gene has CDR1 MNHEY and CDR2 SVGAGI. Here the CDR3 reads CASSYHSGAGYEQYF. The CDR3 nucleotides read TGTGCCAGCAGTTATCATAGCGGGGCCGGGTACGAGCAGTACTTC.

The gene calls are TRBV7-2 and TRBJ2-1, with TRBD2 identical over 7 bases. CDR3 size: 15 residues. With 3 bases clipped from V and 6 bases from J, the junction kept 8 bases outside the gene matches. Per germline, CDR1 SGHTA and CDR2 FQGNSA. The CDR3 DNA is TGTGCCAGCAGCTTGCGAGCGGGAAGGGGCAATGAGCAGTTCTTC. Protein product: CASSLRAGRGNEQFF. The full variable domain, rest sourced from reference TRBV7-2 and TRBJ2-1, is GAGVSQSPSNKVTEKGKDVELRCDPISGHTALYWYRQSLGQGLEFLIYFQGNSAPDKSGLPSDRFSAERTGGSVSTLTIQRTQQEDSAVYLCASSLRAGRGNEQFFGPGTRLTVL.

The rearrangement joins TRBV7-2 to TRBJ1-2; 8 positions match TRBD1. Germline loops: CDR1 SGHTA, CDR2 FQGNSA. The CDR3 is 13 residues long. With V trimmed by 6 bases and J by 4 bases, 4 bases remained unmatched. The CDR3 sequence: CASSPTGVYGYTF. CDR3 nucleotide sequence: TGTGCCAGCAGTCCGACAGGGGTCTATGGCTACACCTTC.

This chain links TRBV10-3 with TRBJ1-3; D is uncertain. CDR1 and CDR2 from the germline V gene are ENHRY and SYGVKD. Trimming shortened V by 7 bases and J by 2 bases, and 12 bases separated the two germline ends. This CDR3 has 14 amino acids. The CDR3 here is CAITPGQTGNTIYF. In DNA, the CDR3 is TGTGCCATCACCCCTGGGCAGACTGGAAACACCATATATTTT.

The chain joins TRBV24-1 to TRBJ2-2; D is unclear. Per the germline V gene, CDR1 is KGHDR and CDR2 is SFDVKD. The CDR3 spans 15 residues. The V end lost 3 bases, the J end lost 2 bases, and 9 bases lay between the germline ends. The CDR3 nucleotides read TGTGCCACCAGTGATGCGACCACTAACACCGGGGAGCTGTTTTTT. This codes for CATSDATTNTGELFF.

This clone is a singleton in its sample. This chain links TRBV5-1 with TRBJ2-6; the D is unclear. The ends were cut back, 7 bases at V and 1 base at J, with 15 bases in the middle. The V gene's germline CDR1 is SGHRS and CDR2 YFSETQ. This CDR3 is built from 16 residues. Written as DNA, the CDR3 is TGCGCCAGCGGGAACCTAATACTTTCTGGGGCCAACGTCCTGACTTTC. This encodes CASGNLILSGANVLTF.

The genes are TRBV9 and TRBJ1-3, with 7 nucleotides matching TRBD1. The junction had 11 bases not matched to a gene; V was cut back by 4 bases and J by 4 bases. CDR1 and CDR2 (germline): SGDLS, YYNGEE. The CDR3 is made up of 16 amino acids. The CDR3 here is CASSPVLGGDGNTIYF. CDR3 in DNA: TGTGCCAGCAGCCCCGTGTTAGGGGGCGACGGAAACACCATATATTTT.

The rearrangement joins TRBV29-1 to TRBJ1-2; D unclear. The CDR3 sequence is 16 residues long. The V end lost 3 bases, the J end lost 3 bases, and 20 bases lay between the germline ends. Germline V CDR1 and CDR2: SQVTM, ANQGSEA. DNA for the CDR3: TGCAGCGTTGATATTGCGGCGGTGGATATGGACTATGGCTACACCTTC. The encoded protein is CSVDIAAVDMDYGYTF. The full variable domain, with the rest looked up from reference TRBV29-1 and TRBJ1-2, is SAVISQKPSRDICQRGTSLTIQCQVDSQVTMMFWYRQQPGQSLTLIATANQGSEATYESGFVIDKFPISRPNLTFSTLTVSNMSPEDSSIYLCSVDIAAVDMDYGYTFGSGTRLTVV.

The chain recombines TRBV2 with TRBJ1-1, with a weak D call TRBD1 (6 bases). The CDR3 contains 13 residues. Looked up from germline, CDR1 is SNHLY and CDR2 is FYNNEI. Trimming removed 8 bases at V and 0 bases at J, with 10 bases between. The CDR3: CASEGVMNTEAFF. The DNA for the CDR3 is TGTGCCAGCGAGGGGGTTATGAACACTGAAGCTTTCTTT.

The V and J genes are TRBV5-1 and TRBJ2-5, with D possibly TRBD1 on 6 matching bases. CDR1 and CDR2 from the germline V gene are SGHRS and YFSETQ. The length of the CDR3 is 13 residues. The V gene lost 2 bases and the J gene lost 5 bases, with 10 bases spanning the gap. CDR3 in DNA: TGCGCCAGCAGCTTTGGGGGCATGGAGACCCAGTACTTC. The encoded protein is CASSFGGMETQYF.

The chain uses TRBV10-3 and TRBJ1-3; tentative D call: TRBD1 (5 bases). The CDR3 runs to 18 residues. V lost 8 bases, J lost 6 bases, and 29 bases lay in between. Germline V CDR1 and CDR2: ENHRY, SYGVKD. CDR3 in DNA: TGTGCCATCGTCCTTGAAGGTTCAGGGAAAGATCGAGAAAACACCATATATTTT. Amino acid sequence: CAIVLEGSGKDRENTIYF.

The J gene is TRBJ1-4, the V gene TRBV19, with TRBD1 matching 8 bases. With 5 bases clipped from V and 7 bases from J, the junction kept 12 bases outside the gene matches. The CDR3 runs to 16 residues. CDR1 and CDR2 from the germline V gene are LNHDA and SQIVND (reference sequence). CDR3 nucleotides: TGTGCCAGTAGTCCCACGCAGGGGGCGCTTTTTGAAAAACTGTTTTTT. Translation: CASSPTQGALFEKLFF.

V gene TRBV7-2 combines with J gene TRBJ2-7; unclear D gene. V was cut by 1 base and J by 4 bases, with 8 bases left in between. CDR3 size: 13 residues. The germline V gene has CDR1 SGHTA and CDR2 FQGNSA. The CDR3 DNA sequence: TGTGCCAGCAGCTTAGGTTTAGGGTACGAGCAGTACTTC. It translates to CASSLGLGYEQYF.

CDR3 protein: CASSLVGQVSSEAFF. CDR3 nucleotides: TGTGCCAGCAGCTTGGTGGGACAGGTCTCCTCTGAAGCTTTCTTT. The chain couples TRBV5-6 to TRBJ1-1; TRBD1 matches 8 bases. The germline V gene encodes CDR1 SGHDT and CDR2 YYEEEE. Trimming removed 0 bases from V and 6 bases from J; junction bases left unmatched: 7. This CDR3 has 15 residues.

The chain links TRBV4-3 to TRBJ1-2; unclear D gene. The CDR3 is made up of 16 amino acids. Looked up from germline, CDR1 is LGHNA and CDR2 is YSLEER. Trimming stripped 4 bases from V and 4 bases from J, with 19 bases between. CDR3 nucleotides: TGCGCCAGCAGCCGCCTCGATGGGTCGCGGGCCTATGGCTACACCTTC. It is translated as CASSRLDGSRAYGYTF.

This chain uses TRBV12-3 or TRBV12-4 with TRBJ1-1; TRBD1 agrees at 8 bases. The V gene end was trimmed by 8 bases and the J gene end by 3 bases; junction bases not matched to a gene: 5. The length of the CDR3 is 13 residues. The CDR3 DNA reads as TGTGCCAGCCTGCCAGGGGGCTACACTGAAGCTTTCTTT. Translation gives CASLPGGYTEAFF.

This chain links TRBV27 with TRBJ1-6, with TRBD1 as a possible D gene (5 bases). The V end lost 2 bases, the J end lost 10 bases, and 12 bases lay between the germline ends. Germline CDR1 is MNHEY and CDR2 is SMNVEV (reference sequence). This CDR3 comprises 14 residues. CDR3 loop: CASSLGGFRSPLHF. The CDR3, as DNA: TGTGCCAGCAGTTTAGGGGGGTTTAGGTCACCCCTCCACTTT.

This clone was found once. The chain couples TRBV5-1 to TRBJ2-3; 8 bases line up with TRBD1. This CDR3 region has 13 residues. CDR1 is SGHRS and CDR2 is YFSETQ in the germline V gene. J gave up 4 bases and V 3 bases, and 1 base lay outside the gene matches. This CDR3 is CASSWTGPDTQYF. In nucleotides, the CDR3 is TGCGCCAGCAGCTGGACAGGGCCAGATACGCAGTATTTT.

J is TRBJ2-7 and V is TRBV5-1; D is unclear. The CDR3 loop spans 14 amino acids. Germline loops: CDR1 SGHRS, CDR2 YFSETQ. Trimming stripped 0 bases from V and 0 bases from J, with 7 bases between. The CDR3 sequence: CASSLGGSSYEQYF. CDR3 DNA sequence: TGCGCCAGCAGCTTGGGTGGCAGCTCCTACGAGCAGTACTTC.

The chain joins TRBV19 to TRBJ1-2; D uncertain. This CDR3 is built from 17 residues. With 5 bases removed from V and 4 bases from J, the gap between germline ends came to 23 bases. In germline, CDR1 is LNHDA, CDR2 SQIVND (reference sequence). The CDR3 sequence is CASSPALAEGSIYGYTF. The CDR3, as DNA: TGTGCCAGTAGTCCGGCCCTAGCCGAGGGTTCTATCTATGGCTACACCTTC.

This chain uses TRBV4-3 with TRBJ2-1; 7 bases are a match to TRBD1. CDR3 length: 15 amino acids. The trim removed 4 bases at V and 0 bases at J, leaving 3 bases unmatched. Germline V gene data show CDR1 as LGHNA and CDR2 as YSLEER. The CDR3 is CASSLGTASYNEQFF. CDR3 nucleotides: TGCGCCAGCAGCCTTGGGACAGCCTCCTACAATGAGCAGTTCTTC.

The genes are TRBV6-4 and TRBJ1-6, with 8 bases lining up with TRBD1. The CDR3 loop spans 15 amino acids. Per germline, CDR1 MRHNA and CDR2 SNTAGT. After removal of 4 bases from V and 10 bases from J, the junction contained 9 bases not matched to a gene. The CDR3 DNA reads as TGTGCCAGCAGTGTCGGGCAGGGGGCCGGATCACCCCTCCACTTT. Amino acid sequence: CASSVGQGAGSPLHF.

The rearrangement uses TRBV5-1 and TRBJ1-2, with D possibly being TRBD1 (5 bases). CDR3 size: 13 residues. V was pared by 3 bases and J by 8 bases, with 14 bases between. CDR1 is SGHRS, CDR2 YFSETQ, per germline. CDR3 in amino acids: CASSSQGDQGYTF. CDR3 coding DNA: TGCGCCAGCAGCTCCCAGGGAGATCAGGGCTACACCTTC.